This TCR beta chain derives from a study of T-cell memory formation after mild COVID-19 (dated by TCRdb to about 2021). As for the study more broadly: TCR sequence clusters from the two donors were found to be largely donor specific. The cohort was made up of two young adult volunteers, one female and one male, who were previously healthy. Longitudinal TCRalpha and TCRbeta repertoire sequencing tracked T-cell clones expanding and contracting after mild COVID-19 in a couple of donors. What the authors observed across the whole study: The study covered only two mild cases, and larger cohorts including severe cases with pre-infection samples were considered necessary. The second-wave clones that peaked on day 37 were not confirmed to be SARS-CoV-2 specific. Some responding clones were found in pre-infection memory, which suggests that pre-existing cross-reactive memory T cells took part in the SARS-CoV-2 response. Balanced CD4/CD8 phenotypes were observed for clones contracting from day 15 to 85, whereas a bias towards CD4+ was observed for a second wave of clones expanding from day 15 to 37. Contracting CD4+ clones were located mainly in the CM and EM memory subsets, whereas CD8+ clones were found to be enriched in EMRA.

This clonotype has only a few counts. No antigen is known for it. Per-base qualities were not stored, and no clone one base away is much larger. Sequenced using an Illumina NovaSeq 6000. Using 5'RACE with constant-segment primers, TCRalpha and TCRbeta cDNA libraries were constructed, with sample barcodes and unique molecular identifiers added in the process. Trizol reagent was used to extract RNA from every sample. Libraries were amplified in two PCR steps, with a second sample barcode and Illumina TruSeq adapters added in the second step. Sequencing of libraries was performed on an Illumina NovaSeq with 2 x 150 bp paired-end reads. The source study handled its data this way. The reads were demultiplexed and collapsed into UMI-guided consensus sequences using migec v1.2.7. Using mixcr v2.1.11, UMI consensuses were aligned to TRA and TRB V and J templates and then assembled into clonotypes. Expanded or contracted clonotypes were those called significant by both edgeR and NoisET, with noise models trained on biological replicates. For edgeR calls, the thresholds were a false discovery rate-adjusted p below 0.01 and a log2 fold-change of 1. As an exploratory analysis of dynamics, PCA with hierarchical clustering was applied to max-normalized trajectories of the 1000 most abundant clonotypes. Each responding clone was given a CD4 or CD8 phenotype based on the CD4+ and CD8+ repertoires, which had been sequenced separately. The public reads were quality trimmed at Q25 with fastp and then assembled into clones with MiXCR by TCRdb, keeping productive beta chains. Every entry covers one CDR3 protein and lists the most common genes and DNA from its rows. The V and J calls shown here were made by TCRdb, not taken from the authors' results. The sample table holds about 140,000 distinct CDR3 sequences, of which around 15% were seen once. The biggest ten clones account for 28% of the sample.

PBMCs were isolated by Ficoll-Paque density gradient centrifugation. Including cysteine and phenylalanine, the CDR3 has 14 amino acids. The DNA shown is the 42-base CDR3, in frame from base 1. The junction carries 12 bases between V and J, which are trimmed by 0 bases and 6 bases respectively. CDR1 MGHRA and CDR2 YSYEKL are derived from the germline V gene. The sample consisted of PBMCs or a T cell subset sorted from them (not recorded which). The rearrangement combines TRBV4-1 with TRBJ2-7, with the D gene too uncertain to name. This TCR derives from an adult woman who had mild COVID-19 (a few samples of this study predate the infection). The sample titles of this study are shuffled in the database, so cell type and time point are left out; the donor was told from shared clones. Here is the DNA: TGCGCCAGCAGCCAAGATCTTCTGGGTCTCGAGCAGTACTTC. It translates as CASSQDLLGLEQYF.